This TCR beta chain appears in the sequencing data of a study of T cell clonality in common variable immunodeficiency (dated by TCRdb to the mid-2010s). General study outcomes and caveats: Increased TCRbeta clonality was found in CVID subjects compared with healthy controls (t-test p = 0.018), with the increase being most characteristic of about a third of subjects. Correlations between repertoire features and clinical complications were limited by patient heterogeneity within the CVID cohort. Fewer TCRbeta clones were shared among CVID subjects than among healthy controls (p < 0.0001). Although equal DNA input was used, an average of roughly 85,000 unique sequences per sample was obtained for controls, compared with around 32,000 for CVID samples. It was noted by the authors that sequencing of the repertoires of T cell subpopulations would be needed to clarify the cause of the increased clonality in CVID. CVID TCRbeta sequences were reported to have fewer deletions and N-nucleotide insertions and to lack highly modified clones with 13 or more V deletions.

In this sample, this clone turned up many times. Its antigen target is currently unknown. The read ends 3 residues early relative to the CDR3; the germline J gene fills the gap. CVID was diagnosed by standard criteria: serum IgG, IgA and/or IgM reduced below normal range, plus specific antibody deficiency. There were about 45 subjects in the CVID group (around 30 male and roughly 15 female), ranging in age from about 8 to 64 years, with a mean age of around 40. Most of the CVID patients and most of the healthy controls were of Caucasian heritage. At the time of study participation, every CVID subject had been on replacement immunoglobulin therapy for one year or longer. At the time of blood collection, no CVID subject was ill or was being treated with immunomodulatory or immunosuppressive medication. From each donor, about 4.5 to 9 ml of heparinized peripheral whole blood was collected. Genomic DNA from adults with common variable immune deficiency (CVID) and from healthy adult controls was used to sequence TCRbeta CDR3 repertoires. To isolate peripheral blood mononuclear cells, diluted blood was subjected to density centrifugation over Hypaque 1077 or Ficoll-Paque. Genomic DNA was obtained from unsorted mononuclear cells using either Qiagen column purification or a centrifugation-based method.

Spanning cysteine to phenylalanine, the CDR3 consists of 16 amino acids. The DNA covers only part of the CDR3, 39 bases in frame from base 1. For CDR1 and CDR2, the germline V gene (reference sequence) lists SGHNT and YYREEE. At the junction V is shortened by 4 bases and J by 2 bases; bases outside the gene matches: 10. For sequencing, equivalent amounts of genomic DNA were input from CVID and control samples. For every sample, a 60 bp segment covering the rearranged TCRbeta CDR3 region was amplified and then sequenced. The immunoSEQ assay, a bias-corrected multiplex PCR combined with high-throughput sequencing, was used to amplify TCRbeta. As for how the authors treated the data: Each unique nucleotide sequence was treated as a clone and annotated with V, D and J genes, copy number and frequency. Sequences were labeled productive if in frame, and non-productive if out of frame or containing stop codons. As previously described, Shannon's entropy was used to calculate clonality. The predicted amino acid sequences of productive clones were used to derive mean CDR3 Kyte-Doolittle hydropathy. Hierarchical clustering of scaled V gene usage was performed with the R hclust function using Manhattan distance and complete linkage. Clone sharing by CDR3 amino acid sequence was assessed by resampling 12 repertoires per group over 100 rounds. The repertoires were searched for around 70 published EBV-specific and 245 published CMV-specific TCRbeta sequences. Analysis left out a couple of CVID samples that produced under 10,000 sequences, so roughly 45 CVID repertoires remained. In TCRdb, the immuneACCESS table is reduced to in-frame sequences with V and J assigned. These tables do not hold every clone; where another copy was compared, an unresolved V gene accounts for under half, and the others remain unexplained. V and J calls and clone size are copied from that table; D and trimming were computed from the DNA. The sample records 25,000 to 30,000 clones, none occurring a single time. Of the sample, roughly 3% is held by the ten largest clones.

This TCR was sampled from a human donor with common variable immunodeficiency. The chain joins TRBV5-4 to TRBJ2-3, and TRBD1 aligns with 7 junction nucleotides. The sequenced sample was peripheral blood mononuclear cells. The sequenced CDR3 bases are TGTGCCAGCAGCAAACCCGGGACAGCTATCACAGATACG. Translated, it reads CASSKPGTAITDT. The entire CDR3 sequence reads CASSKPGTAITDTQYF.